These 5 T cell receptor beta chains originate from one sample sequenced in a study of low-dose radiotherapy and immunotherapy resistance in tumors. Covering alpha and beta chains, TRAV- and TRBV-specific primers were used for the first-strand cDNA. A constant-region primer paired with the V-primer adapter amplified TCRs over about 20 PCR cycles. Via MiXCR, TCRdb re-called the reads, giving one row per CDR3 protein. Of 55,000 to 70,000 distinct CDR3 sequences listed, approximately 25% are singletons. Time point defined: before trial treatment. This material consisted of PBMCs, taken before treatment. These receptors came from a male donor with prostate cancer.

Many counts were recorded for this clonotype. The V and J genes are TRBV7-7 and TRBJ2-1; D remains unclear. This CDR3 comprises 10 residues. Trimming took off 5 bases at V and 6 bases at J, with 2 bases between the two ends. Germline V lookup: CDR1 SSHAT, CDR2 FNYEAQ (reference sequence). CDR3 loop: CASSGNEQFF. The DNA for the CDR3 is TGTGCCAGCAGCGGCAATGAGCAGTTCTTC.

This clonotype was picked up many times. The chain employs TRBV10-1 and TRBJ2-5; D is perhaps TRBD2 (5 bases). The V end lost 2 bases, the J end lost 3 bases, and 13 bases lay between the germline ends. CDR3 length: 15 residues. Germline CDR1 and CDR2: WNHNN and SYGVQD (reference sequence). The CDR3 sequence is CASSEGFGGKETQYF. In DNA form, the CDR3 reads TGCGCCAGCAGTGAGGGTTTCGGAGGCAAAGAGACCCAGTACTTC.

This clonotype appeared a few times. The J gene is TRBJ2-3, the V gene TRBV5-1; D unclear. V lost 0 bases to trimming and J lost 1 base, with 6 bases between them. CDR3 length equals 14 residues. CDR1 and CDR2 (germline): SGHRS, YFSETQ. The CDR3 is CASSLDLGTDTQYF. The CDR3 coding sequence is TGCGCCAGCAGCTTGGACCTCGGCACAGATACGCAGTATTTT.

Comment on this clonotype: It is likely a read error: a sequence one base away is far more abundant. The CDR3 nucleotides read TGTGCCAGCCTTGGGGGGATTCGGACAACGGGGACCCAGTTCTTC. Protein product: CASLGGIRTTGTQFF. J is TRBJ2-1 and V is TRBV2; TRBD2 is a possible D gene (6 bases). Germline CDR1 reads SNHLY; CDR2 reads FYNNEI. This CDR3 spans 15 amino acids. Trimming took off 8 bases at V and 13 bases at J, with 27 bases between the two ends.

On this clonotype itself: At one boundary the junction diverges from the germline segment, which might be a read error. V usage is TRBV19 and J usage is TRBJ1-1; a possible D gene is TRBD1 (5 bases). The CDR3 length is 16 residues. CDR1 and CDR2 from the germline V gene are LNHDA and SQIVND (reference sequence). CDR3 in DNA: TGTGCCAGTAGTTCTCGCTCAGGGCGCCGGAACACTGAAGCCTTCTTT. This encodes CASSSRSGRRNTEAFF.